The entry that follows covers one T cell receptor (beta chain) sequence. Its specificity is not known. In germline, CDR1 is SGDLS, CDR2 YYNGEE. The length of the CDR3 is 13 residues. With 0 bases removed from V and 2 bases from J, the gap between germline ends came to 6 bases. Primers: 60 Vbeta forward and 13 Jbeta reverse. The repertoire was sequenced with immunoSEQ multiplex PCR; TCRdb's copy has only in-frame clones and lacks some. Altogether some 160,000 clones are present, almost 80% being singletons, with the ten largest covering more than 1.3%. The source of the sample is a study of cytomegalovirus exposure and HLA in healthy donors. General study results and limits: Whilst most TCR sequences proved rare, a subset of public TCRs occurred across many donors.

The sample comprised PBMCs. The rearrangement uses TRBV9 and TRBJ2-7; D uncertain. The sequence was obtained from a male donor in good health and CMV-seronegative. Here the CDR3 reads CASSVGVTYEQYF. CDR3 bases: TGTGCCAGCAGCGTAGGTGTTACCTACGAGCAGTACTTC.